This T cell receptor (beta chain) emerged from a study of CD8+ T cells in alopecia areata. Sequencing relied on a cDNA template that was reverse transcribed from extracted RNA. Measured with immunoSEQ multiplex PCR; TCRdb has only the in-frame clones, and not every one. The sample yields over 200,000 clones, roughly 57% seen once. The CDR3 is 17 residues long. Looked up from germline, CDR1 is MGHRA and CDR2 is YSYEKL. V lost 6 bases to trimming and J lost 9 bases; unmatched junction nucleotides: 19. Patients with alopecia areata provided lesional scalp punch biopsies as well as peripheral blood. This clone appeared many times.

The chain employs TRBV4-1 and TRBJ2-1; 8 bases are shared with TRBD2. The specimen was CD4+ T cells sorted from blood, collected at week 0. This clonotype originated in a human donor with alopecia areata. The CDR3 region has the DNA TGCGCCAGCAGGGATGCGGGTAGCGGGAACCGAGGGGGTGAGCAGTTCTTC. It translates to CASRDAGSGNRGGEQFF.